This TCR beta chain was sequenced for a study of beta chain features in type 1 diabetes. This clone was observed a handful of times. What it binds is unknown. V lost 1 base to trimming and J lost 3 bases; unmatched junction nucleotides: 3. Germline V gene data show CDR1 as KGHSH and CDR2 as LQKENI. The CDR3 sequence is 15 residues long. Post-sort purity exceeded 98% for all sorted populations. Notes on the study in general: Researchers reported that naive, central memory and Treg TCRB repertoires appeared more similar in patients than in healthy donors. When VDJ junctions were examined, type 1 diabetes patients showed fewer insertions and more deletions. Among all four CD4+ subsets, Type 1 diabetes patients had TCRB CDR3s that were moderately but significantly shorter.

All of the isolated RNA was reverse transcribed, so expressed TCRB transcripts were sequenced. This table comes from immunoSEQ multiplex PCR, and its TCRdb copy is limited to in-frame clones, with some not included. This sample has 600,000 to 700,000 clones, with around 12% found just once. The clonotype originates from a man aged 25 to 40 with type 1 diabetes. The rearrangement links TRBV18 to TRBJ1-1, with 9 bases aligning to TRBD1. Sequenced input: naive CD4+ T cells from blood. CDR3 sequence: CASSPRTGVDTEAFF. The CDR3 DNA follows: TGTGCCAGCTCACCACGGACAGGGGTCGACACTGAAGCTTTCTTT.